Included here is one T cell receptor beta chain sequence, with context. The sample originates from a study of T cell responses to AZD1222 COVID-19 vaccine. The data were produced by immunoSEQ multiplex PCR, yet TCRdb's version contains in-frame clones alone and is incomplete. Among more than 65,000 clones listed, approximately 82% were seen once. With 1 base removed from V and 4 bases from J, the gap between germline ends came to 10 bases. Per germline, CDR1 LNHNV and CDR2 YYDKDF (reference sequence). The CDR3 has 14 residues. Pooling of second doses given at about 4 or about 12 weeks was done. The sequencing here drew on peripheral blood, taken 28 days after the second AZD1222 dose. The clonotype originates from an adult who received the AZD1222 COVID-19 vaccine. V gene TRBV15 combines with J gene TRBJ1-2; D is unclear. The CDR3 spells CATSRVGRLYGYTF. CDR3 sequence (DNA): TGTGCCACCAGCAGAGTCGGGAGACTCTATGGCTACACCTTC. Combining the CDR3 with reference TRBV15 and TRBJ1-2 gives the whole variable domain DAMVIQNPRYQVTQFGKPVTLSCSQTLNHNVMYWYQQKSSQAPKLLFHYYDKDFNNEADTPDNFQSRRPNTSFCFLDIRSPGLGDTAMYLCATSRVGRLYGYTFGSGTRLTVV.